The 24 T cell receptor beta chains reported below all come from one sample, sequenced in a study of T cell responses to AZD1222 COVID-19 vaccine. The data were produced by immunoSEQ multiplex PCR, yet TCRdb's version contains in-frame clones alone and is incomplete. In the table there are 90,000 to 100,000 clones, approximately 84% of which are singletons. This material consisted of peripheral blood, taken 28 days after the second AZD1222 dose. All receptors derive from an adult who received the AZD1222 COVID-19 vaccine.

The V and J genes are TRBV12-3 or TRBV12-4 and TRBJ2-2; unclear D gene. Trimming removed 5 bases from V and 6 bases from J, with 10 bases in between. CDR3 length: 13 amino acids. The DNA for the CDR3 is TGTGCCAGCAGTCTTCAACGTTCCGGGGAGCTGTTTTTT. This encodes CASSLQRSGELFF.

This clone was recorded a few times. The chain uses TRBV2 and TRBJ2-7, with D perhaps TRBD1 (5 bases). CDR3 length: 16 residues. Between the trimmed V and J ends, which lost 4 bases and 4 bases, there was a span of 20 bases. Germline lookup yields CDR1 SNHLY and CDR2 FYNNEI. The CDR3 protein is CASSGGSDSSSYEQYF. The CDR3 DNA reads TGTGCCAGCAGTGGGGGTTCTGACAGTTCATCTTACGAGCAGTACTTC.

This clone was observed a handful of times. Other DNA sequences of this sample code for an identical CDR3. This chain uses TRBV29-1 with TRBJ1-1; TRBD1 is a possible D gene (6 bases). Between the trimmed V and J ends, which lost 7 bases and 1 base, there was a span of 10 bases. The length of the CDR3 is 12 residues. CDR1 and CDR2 from the germline V gene are SQVTM and ANQGSEA. The CDR3 protein is CSGNRENTEAFF. CDR3 bases: TGCAGCGGGAACAGGGAGAACACTGAAGCTTTCTTT.

This clone was recorded only once. V gene TRBV12-5 combines with J gene TRBJ2-5, with 11 positions matching TRBD2. CDR1 and CDR2 (germline): LGHNT, FRNRAP. The CDR3 runs to 15 residues. Trimming at V came to 3 bases and at J to 2 bases, leaving 2 bases not matched to a gene. The CDR3 sequence: CASGLGTSGQETQYF. The CDR3, as DNA: TGTGCTAGTGGTTTAGGGACTAGCGGTCAAGAGACCCAGTACTTC. Using reference TRBV12-5 and TRBJ2-5 for the parts outside the CDR3, the full variable domain is DARVTQTPRHKVTEMGQEVTMRCQPILGHNTVFWYRQTMMQGLELLAYFRNRAPLDDSGMPKDRFSAEMPDATLATLKIQPSEPRDSAVYFCASGLGTSGQETQYFGPGTRLLVL.

This chain connects TRBV28 to TRBJ1-5, with D uncertain. The germline gives CDR1 MDHEN, CDR2 SYDVKM. CDR3 length equals 15 residues. V was pared by 3 bases and J by 2 bases, with 11 bases between. The CDR3 DNA reads as TGTGCCAGCAGTTTCTTCCAGGCAGGCAATCAGCCCCAGCATTTT. Its translation is CASSFFQAGNQPQHF.

This chain uses TRBV5-5 with TRBJ2-5; TRBD1 is a possible D gene (5 bases). V gave up 7 bases and J gave up 7 bases, with 17 bases separating them. The CDR3 covers 13 residues. Germline values: CDR1 SGHKS, CDR2 YYEKEE (reference sequence). CDR3 sequence: CASGEGASRTQYF. The DNA of the CDR3 is TGTGCCAGCGGGGAAGGGGCCTCTCGGACCCAGTACTTC.

In regard to this clone: The junction shows a germline mismatch at one end, possibly a read error. The chain combines TRBV27 with TRBJ1-2; 10 nucleotides align to TRBD1. The CDR3 extends over 14 amino acids. Germline V gene data show CDR1 as MNHEY and CDR2 as SMNVEV (reference sequence). The CDR3 here is CASRVRQGAYGYTF. CDR3 bases: TGTGCAAGCAGGGTGAGACAGGGGGCCTATGGCTACACCTTC.

The V and J genes are TRBV19 and TRBJ1-5; D is perhaps TRBD1 (5 bases). The V end was cut by 8 bases, the J end by 0 bases, with 17 bases between. The CDR3 is 16 amino acids. Germline V gene sequence: CDR1 LNHDA, CDR2 SQIVND (reference sequence). CDR3 in DNA: TGTGCCAGTTCAGCAGTCTTGGGACTTAGCAATCAGCCCCAGCATTTT. It encodes CASSAVLGLSNQPQHF.

The J gene is TRBJ2-1, the V gene TRBV7-2; 13 positions match TRBD2. This CDR3 spans 17 amino acids. Germline V gives CDR1 SGHTA, CDR2 FQGNSA. J was trimmed by 12 bases and V by 0 bases; bases with no gene match: 11. As DNA, the CDR3 is TGTGCCAGCAGCTTAGCGCCACTAGCGGGAGGGCCTGGGGGGCAGTTCTTC. Its translation: CASSLAPLAGGPGGQFF. Together with reference TRBV7-2 and TRBJ2-1, the CDR3 gives the full variable domain: GAGVSQSPSNKVTEKGKDVELRCDPISGHTALYWYRQSLGQGLEFLIYFQGNSAPDKSGLPSDRFSAERTGGSVSTLTIQRTQQEDSAVYLCASSLAPLAGGPGGQFFGPGTRLTVL.

The rearrangement uses TRBV9 and TRBJ2-2; no definite D call. Germline CDR1 SGDLS, CDR2 YYNGEE. V was trimmed by 7 bases and J by 6 bases, leaving 7 bases between them. The CDR3 is 11 amino acids. The CDR3 reads CASEVAGELFF. The CDR3 DNA reads TGTGCCAGCGAGGTAGCCGGGGAGCTGTTTTTT.

V and J are TRBV28 and TRBJ1-2, with D possibly matching TRBD1 (5 bases). V lost 7 bases to trimming and J lost 8 bases, with 14 bases between them. Germline V gene data show CDR1 as MDHEN and CDR2 as SYDVKM. This CDR3 contains 12 residues. The DNA of the CDR3 is TGTGCCAGCAAAGCAGGGTCTGAAGGCTACACCTTC. Its protein product is CASKAGSEGYTF.

CDR3 amino acids: CASSEAWTGGTEAFF. In DNA, the CDR3 is TGTGCCAGCAGTGAAGCCTGGACAGGGGGCACTGAAGCTTTCTTT. This sequence joins TRBV2 and TRBJ1-1; 10 bases fit TRBD1. Losses at the gene ends were 0 bases for V and 4 bases for J; bases not matched to a gene: 2. The germline V gene encodes CDR1 SNHLY and CDR2 FYNNEI. The CDR3 is 15 residues long.

The chain combines TRBV5-1 with TRBJ2-3, with D possibly being TRBD2 (5 bases). V was shortened by 4 bases and J by 4 bases, with 25 bases between the two germline ends. This CDR3 has 18 amino acids. Per the germline V gene, CDR1 is SGHRS and CDR2 is YFSETQ. The CDR3 spells CASSRRRFSRGVADTQYF. The CDR3 nucleotides are TGCGCCAGCAGCCGACGACGGTTCTCTCGGGGAGTCGCAGATACGCAGTATTTT.

In the case of this clone: The junction does not match germline at one end; this may be a read error. The CDR3 DNA sequence: TGTGCCAGCAGCTTCAGCGGGAGGGCCGGGGATTTT. Protein sequence: CASSFSGRAGDF. The chain links TRBV7-2 to TRBJ2-3, with 10 bases that match TRBD2. This CDR3 spans 12 amino acids. Per the germline V gene, CDR1 is SGHTA and CDR2 is FQGNSA.

The V and J genes are TRBV5-1 and TRBJ1-6, with D unclear. The germline CDR1 and CDR2 sequences are SGHRS and YFSETQ. CDR3 length equals 15 residues. The germline V and J ends were trimmed by 0 bases and 6 bases, with 10 bases remaining between them. This chain's CDR3 is CASSLGAGPNSPLHF. The CDR3 region has the DNA TGCGCCAGCAGCTTGGGGGCAGGCCCTAATTCACCCCTCCACTTT.

V gene TRBV7-6 combines with J gene TRBJ2-2; D gene uncertain. The CDR3 totals 13 residues. Trimming cost V 1 base and J 8 bases, with 8 bases left between them. Germline CDR1 and CDR2: SGHVS and FNYEAQ. CDR3 sequence: CASSLGFGGELFF. The CDR3 DNA follows: TGTGCCAGCAGCTTAGGATTTGGGGGGGAGCTGTTTTTT.

This clone has a handful of counts. The chain couples TRBV20-1 to TRBJ2-1; D unresolved. The V end was cut by 3 bases, the J end by 6 bases, with 3 bases between. CDR1 and CDR2 from the germline V gene are DFQATT and SNEGSKA (reference sequence). This CDR3 has 10 amino acids. The CDR3 nucleotides read TGCAGTGCTAGGGCCAATGAGCAGTTCTTC. Translated, it gives CSARANEQFF.

V usage is TRBV29-1 and J usage is TRBJ2-1; D ambiguous. The CDR3 has 13 amino acids. In germline, CDR1 is SQVTM, CDR2 ANQGSEA. Trimming took 0 bases from V and 0 from J, leaving 3 bases between them. CDR3 amino acids: CSVEDSSYNEQFF. In DNA form, the CDR3 reads TGCAGCGTTGAAGACAGCTCCTACAATGAGCAGTTCTTC.

The chain carries TRBV15 and TRBJ1-2; the D is unclear. Trimming took 0 bases from V and 8 from J, leaving 10 bases between them. CDR3 size: 13 residues. In germline, CDR1 is LNHNV, CDR2 YYDKDF (reference sequence). The CDR3 region has the DNA TGTGCCACCAGCAGAGATCTGCTAGGCGGCTACACCTTC. It specifies CATSRDLLGGYTF. Together with reference TRBV15 and TRBJ1-2, the CDR3 gives the full variable domain: DAMVIQNPRYQVTQFGKPVTLSCSQTLNHNVMYWYQQKSSQAPKLLFHYYDKDFNNEADTPDNFQSRRPNTSFCFLDIRSPGLGDTAMYLCATSRDLLGGYTFGSGTRLTVV.

This clone was counted between two and nine times. The rearrangement links TRBV3-1 (or the pseudogene TRBV3-2) to TRBJ2-1; 10 bases fit TRBD2. Germline CDR1 LGHDT, CDR2 YNNKEL (reference sequence). V was clipped by 1 base and J by 4 bases; unmatched bases: 1. The CDR3 is 15 amino acids. Written as DNA, the CDR3 is TGTGCCAGCAGCCAAGTAGCGGGGGGTTACAATGAGCAGTTCTTC. The encoded protein is CASSQVAGGYNEQFF.

For the CDR3, the DNA is TGCGCCAGCAGCCAAGGGGTAGGATTTAACTATGGCTACACCTTC. Its protein product is CASSQGVGFNYGYTF. The chain recombines TRBV4-1 with TRBJ1-2; D unclear. Germline V lookup: CDR1 MGHRA, CDR2 YSYEKL. V was trimmed by 1 base and J by 1 base, leaving 10 bases between them. The CDR3 length is 15 residues.

V and J are TRBV11-2 and TRBJ2-2, with a tentative D call TRBD2 (6 bases). The CDR3 runs 16 residues. With 3 bases removed from V and 0 bases from J, the gap between germline ends came to 11 bases. CDR1 and CDR2 from the germline V gene are SGHAT and FQNNGV. The CDR3 spells CASSLRRGPNTGELFF. CDR3 nucleotides: TGTGCCAGCAGCTTGAGGCGGGGTCCGAACACCGGGGAGCTGTTTTTT.

This rearrangement joins TRBV6-2 or TRBV6-3 to TRBJ2-6, with 7 bases matching TRBD2. CDR3 length: 18 amino acids. Germline V CDR1 and CDR2: MNHEY, SVGEGT. V gave up 2 bases and J gave up 0 bases; unmatched junction bases: 7. CDR3 protein: CASSYPGGGYSGANVLTF. CDR3 in DNA: TGTGCCAGCAGTTACCCCGGCGGGGGTTACTCTGGGGCCAACGTCCTGACTTTC.

This chain connects TRBV5-1 to TRBJ2-7; tentatively, D is TRBD1 (5 bases). CDR1 and CDR2 (germline): SGHRS, YFSETQ. The V end lost 4 bases, the J end lost 3 bases, and 11 bases lay between the germline ends. This CDR3 has 13 amino acids. CDR3 coding DNA: TGCGCCAGCAGCCTGGACATGATCTACGAGCAGTACTTC. Translation gives CASSLDMIYEQYF. Using reference TRBV5-1 and TRBJ2-7 for the parts outside the CDR3, the full variable domain is KAGVTQTPRYLIKTRGQQVTLSCSPISGHRSVSWYQQTPGQGLQFLFEYFSETQRNKGNFPGRFSGRQFSNSRSEMNVSTLELGDSALYLCASSLDMIYEQYFGPGTRLTVT.